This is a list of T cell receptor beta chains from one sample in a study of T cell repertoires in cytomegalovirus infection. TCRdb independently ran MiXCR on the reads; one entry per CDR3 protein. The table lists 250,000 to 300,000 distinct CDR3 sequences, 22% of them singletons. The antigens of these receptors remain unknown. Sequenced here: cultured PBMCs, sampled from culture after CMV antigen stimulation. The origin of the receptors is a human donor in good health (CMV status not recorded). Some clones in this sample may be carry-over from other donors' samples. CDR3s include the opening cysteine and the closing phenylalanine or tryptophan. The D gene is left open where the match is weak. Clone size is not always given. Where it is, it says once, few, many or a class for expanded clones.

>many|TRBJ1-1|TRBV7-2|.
CASSTDGNTEAFF
TGTGCCAGCAGCACGGACGGGAACACTGAAGCTTTCTTT
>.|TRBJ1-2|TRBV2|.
CASSEGPGFDGYTF
TGTGCCAGCAGTGAAGGACCGGGGTTTGATGGCTACACCTTC
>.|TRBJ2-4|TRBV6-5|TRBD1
CASGSQGSAKNIQYF
TGTGCCAGCGGATCACAGGGGAGCGCCAAAAACATTCAGTACTTC
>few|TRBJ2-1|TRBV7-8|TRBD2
CASSSRTSFYNEQFF
TGTGCCAGCAGCTCAAGGACTAGCTTTTACAATGAGCAGTTCTTC
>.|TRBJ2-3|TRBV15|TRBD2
CATSRTGTSGDTQYF
TGTGCCACCAGCAGAACCGGGACTAGCGGAGATACGCAGTATTTT
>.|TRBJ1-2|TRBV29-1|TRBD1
CSVWDRSYGYTF
TGCAGCGTCTGGGACAGAAGCTATGGCTACACCTTC
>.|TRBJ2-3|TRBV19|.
CASRFLDTQYF
TGTGCCAGTAGGTTCCTAGATACGCAGTATTTT
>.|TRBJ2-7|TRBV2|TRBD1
CAKSGAGGEEQYF
TGTGCCAAGTCCGGGGCAGGGGGTGAGGAGCAGTACTTC
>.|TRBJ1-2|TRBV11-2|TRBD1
CASNGQDIHGYTF
TGTGCCAGCAACGGACAGGACATCCACGGCTACACCTTC
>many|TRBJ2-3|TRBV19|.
CASSIWGRDTDTQYF
TGTGCCAGTAGTATTTGGGGCAGGGACACAGATACGCAGTATTTT
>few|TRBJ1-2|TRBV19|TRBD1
CASSLGQVYGYTF
TGTGCCAGTAGTCTTGGACAGGTCTATGGCTACACCTTC
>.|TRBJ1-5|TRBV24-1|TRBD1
CATSDSYQTGRSNQPQHF
TGTGCCACCAGTGATTCTTACCAGACAGGGCGAAGCAATCAGCCCCAGCATTTT
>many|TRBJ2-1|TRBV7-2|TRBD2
CASSLTPTSGRRDNEQFF
TGTGCCAGCAGCTTAACCCCGACTAGCGGGAGGCGAGACAATGAGCAGTTCTTC
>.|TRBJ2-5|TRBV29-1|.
CSVEGGLGETQYF
TGCAGCGTTGAGGGGGGGCTGGGAGAGACCCAGTACTTC
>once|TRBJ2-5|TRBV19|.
CASGQKTQETQYF
TGTGCCTCCGGACAGAAAACGCAAGAGACCCAGTACTTC
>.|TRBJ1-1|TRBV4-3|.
CASSQDMGEAFF
TGCGCCAGCAGCCAAGATATGGGGGAGGCTTTCTTT
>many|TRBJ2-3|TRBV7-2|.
CASSLVGQHTQYF
TGTGCCAGCAGCTTAGTAGGCCAACATACGCAGTATTTT
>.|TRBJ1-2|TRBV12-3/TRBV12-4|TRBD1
CASSRDSGGYTF
TGTGCCAGCAGCCGGGACAGTGGCGGCTACACCTTC
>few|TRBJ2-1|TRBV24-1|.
CATSDLMAGDSYNEQFF
TGTGCCACCAGTGACCTAATGGCAGGAGACTCCTACAATGAGCAGTTCTTC
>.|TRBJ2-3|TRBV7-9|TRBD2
CASSSPTTSGILDF
TGTGCCAGCAGCTCCCCGACGACTAGCGGGATTTTGGATTTT
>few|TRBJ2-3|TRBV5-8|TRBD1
CASSLGWDRKADTQYF
TGTGCCAGCAGCTTGGGCTGGGACAGGAAGGCAGATACGCAGTATTTT
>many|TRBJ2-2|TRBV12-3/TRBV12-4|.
CASSLALSGNTGELFF
TGTGCCAGCAGTTTAGCGCTGAGCGGGAACACCGGGGAGCTGTTTTTT
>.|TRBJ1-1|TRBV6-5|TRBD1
CASSYSDRETEAFF
TGTGCCAGCAGTTACTCGGACAGGGAGACTGAAGCTTTCTTT
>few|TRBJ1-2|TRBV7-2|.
CASTLKQRNYGYTF
TGTGCCAGCACCCTAAAACAACGTAACTATGGCTACACCTTC
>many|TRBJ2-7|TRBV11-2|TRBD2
CASRVPGLAGSEQYF
TGTGCCAGCAGAGTCCCGGGACTAGCGGGGTCCGAGCAGTACTTC
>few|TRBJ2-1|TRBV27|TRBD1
CASSLRAGGNEQFF
TGTGCCAGCAGTTTACGGGCAGGGGGAAATGAGCAGTTCTTC
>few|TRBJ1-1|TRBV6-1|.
CASGNRVNTEAFF
TGTGCCAGCGGTAACAGGGTGAACACTGAAGCTTTCTTT
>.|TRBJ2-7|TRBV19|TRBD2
CASIKGRHERDSYEQYF
TGTGCCAGTATTAAGGGGAGACATGAGCGGGACTCCTACGAGCAGTACTTC
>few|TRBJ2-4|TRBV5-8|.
CASSLAKNIQYF
TGTGCCAGCAGCTTGGCCAAAAACATTCAGTACTTC
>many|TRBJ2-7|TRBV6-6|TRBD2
CASSPGTSGVREQYF
TGTGCCAGCAGCCCCGGGACTAGCGGGGTGCGAGAGCAGTACTTC
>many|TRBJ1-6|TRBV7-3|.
CASSPGSGNSPLHF
TGTGCCAGCAGCCCCGGCTCTGGAAATTCACCCCTCCACTTT
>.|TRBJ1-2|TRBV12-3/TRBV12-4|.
CASSQDGIRGYTF
TGTGCCAGCAGTCAGGACGGCATACGGGGCTACACCTTC
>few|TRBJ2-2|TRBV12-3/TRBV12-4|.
CASRNDTGELFF
TGTGCCAGCAGAAATGACACCGGGGAGCTGTTTTTT
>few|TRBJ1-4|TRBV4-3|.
CASSQDGGGTEKLFF
TGCGCCAGCAGCCAAGATGGAGGGGGTACGGAAAAACTGTTTTTT
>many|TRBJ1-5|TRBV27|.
CASSPLNSNQPQHF
TGTGCCAGCAGTCCGTTAAATAGCAATCAGCCCCAGCATTTT
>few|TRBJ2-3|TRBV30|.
CAWSTGMGTDTQYF
TGTGCCTGGAGTACTGGTATGGGCACAGATACGCAGTATTTT
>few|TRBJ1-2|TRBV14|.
CASSQYRVGYTF
TGTGCCAGCAGCCAGTACAGGGTTGGCTACACCTTC
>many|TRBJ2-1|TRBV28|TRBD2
CASHDGGEQFF
TGTGCCAGCCATGACGGGGGGGAGCAGTTCTTC
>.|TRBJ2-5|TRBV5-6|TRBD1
CASSLGNRGRTQETQYF
TGTGCCAGCAGCTTGGGTAACAGGGGCCGTACACAAGAGACCCAGTACTTC
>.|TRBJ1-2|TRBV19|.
CASSPTLYGYTF
TGTGCCAGTAGTCCGACACTTTATGGCTACACCTTC
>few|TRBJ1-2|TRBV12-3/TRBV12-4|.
CASRGKGYGYTF
TGTGCCAGCAGGGGGAAGGGCTATGGCTACACCTTC
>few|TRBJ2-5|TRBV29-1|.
CSPPAQGTGTHQETQYF
TGCAGCCCACCCGCCCAGGGCACCGGGACCCACCAAGAGACCCAGTACTTC
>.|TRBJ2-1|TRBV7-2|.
CASGSLGDNEQFF
TGTGCCAGCGGCTCGCTAGGGGACAATGAGCAGTTCTTC
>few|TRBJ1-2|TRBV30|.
CALGRAYGYTF
TGTGCCTTGGGGAGGGCCTATGGCTACACCTTC
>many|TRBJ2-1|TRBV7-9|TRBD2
CASSSGAGGRNEQFF
TGTGCCAGCAGCTCCGGGGCGGGAGGTAGGAATGAGCAGTTCTTC
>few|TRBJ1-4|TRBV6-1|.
CASSEALPAATNEKLFF
TGTGCCAGCAGTGAAGCGCTTCCAGCCGCAACTAATGAAAAACTGTTTTTT
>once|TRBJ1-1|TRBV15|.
CATSRAWEGTEAFF
TGTGCCACCAGCAGAGCTTGGGAGGGCACTGAAGCTTTCTTT
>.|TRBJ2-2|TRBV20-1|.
CSVGGTAGELFF
TGCAGTGTCGGGGGAACGGCCGGGGAGCTGTTTTTT
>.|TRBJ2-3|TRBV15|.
CATSRDFAPDTQYF
TGTGCCACCAGCAGAGATTTCGCTCCAGATACGCAGTATTTT
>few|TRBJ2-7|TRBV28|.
CASSSGTDWQYF
TGTGCCAGCAGTTCAGGGACCGATTGGCAGTACTTC
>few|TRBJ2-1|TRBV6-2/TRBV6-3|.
CASTPGLPSYNEQFF
TGTGCCAGCACCCCAGGACTACCGTCCTACAATGAGCAGTTCTTC
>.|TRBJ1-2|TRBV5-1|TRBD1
CASNRDRENYGYTF
TGCGCCAGCAACCGGGACAGGGAAAACTATGGCTACACCTTC
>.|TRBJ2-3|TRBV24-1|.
CATGSSSIEQYF
TGTGCCACCGGATCTAGCAGTATCGAGCAGTATTTT
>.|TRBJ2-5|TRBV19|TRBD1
CASSINRGLHSQTQYF
TGTGCCAGTAGTATTAACAGGGGTCTTCACTCACAGACCCAGTACTTC
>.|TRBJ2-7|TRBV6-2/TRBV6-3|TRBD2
CASSYSTLATYEQYF
TGTGCCAGCAGTTACTCGACACTAGCGACCTACGAGCAGTACTTC
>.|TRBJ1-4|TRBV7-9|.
CASSLSGSKNEKLFF
TGTGCCAGCAGCTTATCGGGTTCAAAAAATGAAAAACTGTTTTTT
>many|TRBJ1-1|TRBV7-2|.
CASSLGGLYTEAFF
TGTGCCAGCAGCTTGGGGGGGCTCTACACTGAAGCTTTCTTT
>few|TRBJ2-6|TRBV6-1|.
CASSEATGANVLTF
TGTGCCAGCAGTGAAGCGACAGGGGCCAACGTCCTGACTTTC